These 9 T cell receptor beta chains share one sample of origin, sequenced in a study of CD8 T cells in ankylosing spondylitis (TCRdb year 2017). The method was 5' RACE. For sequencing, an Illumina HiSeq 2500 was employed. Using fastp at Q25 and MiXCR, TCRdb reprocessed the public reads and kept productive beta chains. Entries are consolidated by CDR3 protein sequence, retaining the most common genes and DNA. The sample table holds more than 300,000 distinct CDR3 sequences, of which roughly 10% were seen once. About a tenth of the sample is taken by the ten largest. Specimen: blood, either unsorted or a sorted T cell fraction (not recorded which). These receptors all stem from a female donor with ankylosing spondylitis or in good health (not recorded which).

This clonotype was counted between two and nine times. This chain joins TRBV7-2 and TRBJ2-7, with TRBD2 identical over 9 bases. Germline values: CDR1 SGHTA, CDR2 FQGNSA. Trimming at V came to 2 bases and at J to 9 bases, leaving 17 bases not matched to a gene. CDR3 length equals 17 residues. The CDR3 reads CASSLRFSGSSQAVQYF. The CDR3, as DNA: TGTGCCAGCAGCTTAAGGTTTAGCGGGAGTTCCCAGGCAGTGCAGTACTTC.

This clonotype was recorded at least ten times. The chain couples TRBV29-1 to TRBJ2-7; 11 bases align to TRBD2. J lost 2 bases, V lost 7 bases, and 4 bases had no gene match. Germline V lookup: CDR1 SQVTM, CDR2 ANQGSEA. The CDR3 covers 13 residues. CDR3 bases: TGCAGCGCACTAGCGGGAGAGGCCTACGAGCAGTACTTC. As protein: CSALAGEAYEQYF.

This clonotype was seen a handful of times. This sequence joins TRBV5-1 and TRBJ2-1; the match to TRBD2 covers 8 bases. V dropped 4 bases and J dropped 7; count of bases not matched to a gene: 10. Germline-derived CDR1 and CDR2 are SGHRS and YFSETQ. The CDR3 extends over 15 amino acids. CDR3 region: CASSLPGLDMNEQFF. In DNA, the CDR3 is TGCGCCAGCAGCCTGCCGGGACTAGATATGAATGAGCAGTTCTTC.

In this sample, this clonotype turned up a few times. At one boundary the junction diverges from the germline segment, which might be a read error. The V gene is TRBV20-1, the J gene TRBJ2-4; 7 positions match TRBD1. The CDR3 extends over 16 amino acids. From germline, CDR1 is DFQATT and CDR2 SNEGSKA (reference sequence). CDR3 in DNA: TGCTGTGCTAGAGCGACGACAGGGAGTGGGTCGAGCATTCAGTACTTC. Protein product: CCARATTGSGSSIQYF.

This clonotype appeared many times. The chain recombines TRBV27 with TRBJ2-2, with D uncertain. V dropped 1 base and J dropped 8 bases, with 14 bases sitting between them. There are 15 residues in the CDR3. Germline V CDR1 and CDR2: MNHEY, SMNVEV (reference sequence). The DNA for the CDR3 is TGTGCCAGCAGTTTATTCCGGGCCCCTCAAGGGGAGCTGTTTTTT. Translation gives CASSLFRAPQGELFF.

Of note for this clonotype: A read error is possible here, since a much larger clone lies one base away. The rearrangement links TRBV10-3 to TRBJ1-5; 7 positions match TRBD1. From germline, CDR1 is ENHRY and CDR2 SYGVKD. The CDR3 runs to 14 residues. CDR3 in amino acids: CAISDLGGNQPQRF. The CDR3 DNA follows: TGTGCCATCAGTGACCTAGGGGGCAATCAGCCCCAGCGTTTT.

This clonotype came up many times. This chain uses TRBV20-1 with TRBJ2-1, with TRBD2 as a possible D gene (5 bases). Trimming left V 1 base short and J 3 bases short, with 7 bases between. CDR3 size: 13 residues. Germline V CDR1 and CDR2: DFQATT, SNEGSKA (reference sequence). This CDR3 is CSARGGHYNEQFF. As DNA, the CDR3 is TGCAGTGCTAGAGGCGGGCACTACAATGAGCAGTTCTTC.

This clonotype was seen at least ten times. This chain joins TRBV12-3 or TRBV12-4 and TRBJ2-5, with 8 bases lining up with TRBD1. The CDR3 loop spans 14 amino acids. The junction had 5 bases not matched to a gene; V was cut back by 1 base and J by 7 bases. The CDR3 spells CASSLVTGDGTQYF. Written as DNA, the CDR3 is TGTGCCAGCAGTTTAGTGACAGGGGATGGGACCCAGTACTTC.

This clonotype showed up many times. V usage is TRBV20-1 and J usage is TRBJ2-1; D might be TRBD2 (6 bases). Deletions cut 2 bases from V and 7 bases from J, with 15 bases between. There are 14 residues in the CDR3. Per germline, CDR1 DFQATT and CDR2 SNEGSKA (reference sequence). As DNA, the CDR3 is TGCAGTGCTAGATCGGGGGTAACCGTGAATGAGCAGTTCTTC. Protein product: CSARSGVTVNEQFF.